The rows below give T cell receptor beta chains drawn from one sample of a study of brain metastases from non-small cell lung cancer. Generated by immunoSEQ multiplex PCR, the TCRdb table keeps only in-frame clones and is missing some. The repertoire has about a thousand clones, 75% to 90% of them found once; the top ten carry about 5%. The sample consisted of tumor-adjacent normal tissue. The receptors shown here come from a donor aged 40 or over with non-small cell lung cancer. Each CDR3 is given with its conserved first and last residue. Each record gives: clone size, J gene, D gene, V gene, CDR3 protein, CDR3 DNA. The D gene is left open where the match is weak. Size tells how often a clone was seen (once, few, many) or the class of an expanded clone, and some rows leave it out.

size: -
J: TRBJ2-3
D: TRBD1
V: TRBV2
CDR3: CASRPDRGIGDTQYF
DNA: TGTGCCAGCAGACCCGACAGGGGCATTGGAGATACGCAGTATTTT

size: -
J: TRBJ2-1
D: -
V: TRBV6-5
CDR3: CTSSSIRDNEQFF
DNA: TGTACCAGCAGTTCCATCAGGGACAATGAGCAGTTCTTC

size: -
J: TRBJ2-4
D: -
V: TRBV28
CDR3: CASSRQGTLAKNIQYF
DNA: TGTGCCAGCAGTCGGCAGGGGACCTTAGCCAAAAACATTCAGTACTTC

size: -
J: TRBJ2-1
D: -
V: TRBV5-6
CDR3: CASSFGTLPNNEQFF
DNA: TGTGCCAGCAGCTTCGGGACTCTTCCGAATAATGAGCAGTTCTTC

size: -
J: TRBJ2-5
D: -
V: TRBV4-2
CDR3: CASSYRTLPQETQYF
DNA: TGTGCCAGCAGCTATCGGACTCTACCCCAAGAGACCCAGTACTTC

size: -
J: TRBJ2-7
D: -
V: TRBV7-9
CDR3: CASAGDYLGSEQYF
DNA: TGTGCCAGCGCAGGGGACTACCTAGGAAGCGAGCAGTACTTC

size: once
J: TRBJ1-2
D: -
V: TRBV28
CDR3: CASSWTTYGYTF
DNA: TGTGCCAGCAGTTGGACGACCTATGGCTACACCTTC

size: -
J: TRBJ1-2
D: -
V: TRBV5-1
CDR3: CASSLGGLGVLDGYTF
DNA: TGCGCCAGCAGCTTGGGAGGTTTGGGGGTATTGGATGGCTACACCTTC

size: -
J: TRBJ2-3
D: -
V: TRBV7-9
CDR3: CASSLDGGGTDTQYF
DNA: TGTGCCAGCAGCTTAGACGGCGGGGGCACAGATACGCAGTATTTT

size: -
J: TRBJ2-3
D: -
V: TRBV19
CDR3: CASSRLVSTDTQYF
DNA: TGTGCCAGTAGTAGACTGGTAAGCACAGATACGCAGTATTTT

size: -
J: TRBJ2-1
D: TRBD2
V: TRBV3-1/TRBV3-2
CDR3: CASSPGGWGNEQFF
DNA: TGTGCCAGCAGCCCGGGAGGCTGGGGGAATGAGCAGTTCTTC

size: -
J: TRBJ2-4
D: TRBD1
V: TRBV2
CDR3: CASSPGTVFGINIQYF
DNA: TGTGCCAGCAGTCCCGGGACAGTCTTCGGGATAAACATTCAGTACTTC

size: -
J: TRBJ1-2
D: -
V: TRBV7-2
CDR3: CASSLHPIDGYTF
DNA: TGTGCCAGCAGCTTGCACCCAATTGATGGCTACACCTTC

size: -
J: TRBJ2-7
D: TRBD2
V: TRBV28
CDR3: CASSQRRPQAGAWYEQYF
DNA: TGTGCCAGCAGCCAACGACGACCACAAGCGGGGGCGTGGTACGAGCAGTACTTC

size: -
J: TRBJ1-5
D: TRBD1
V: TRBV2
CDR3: CASSDRTGGSNQPQHF
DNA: TGTGCCAGCAGTGATAGGACAGGGGGAAGCAATCAGCCCCAGCATTTT

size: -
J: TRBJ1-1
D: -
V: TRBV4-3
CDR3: CASSQAQDEAAFF
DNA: TGCGCCAGCAGCCAAGCTCAGGACGAAGCGGCTTTCTTT

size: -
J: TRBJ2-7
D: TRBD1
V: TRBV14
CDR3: CASSRDRRSQYF
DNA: TGTGCCAGCAGCAGGGACAGACGCTCGCAGTACTTC

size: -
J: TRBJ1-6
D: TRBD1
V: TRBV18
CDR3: CASSPNRGRGSPLHF
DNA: TGTGCCAGCTCCCCTAACAGGGGCCGGGGTTCACCCCTCCACTTT

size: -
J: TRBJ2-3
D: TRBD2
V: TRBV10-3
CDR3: CAIRSSGGTDTQYF
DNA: TGTGCCATCAGATCTAGCGGGGGCACAGATACGCAGTATTTT

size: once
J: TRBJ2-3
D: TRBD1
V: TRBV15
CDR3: CATSERSTGLATQYF
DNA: TGTGCCACCAGCGAGCGCTCGACAGGGCTGGCTACGCAGTATTTT

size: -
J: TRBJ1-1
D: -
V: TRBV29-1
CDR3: CSVEDPFGLPGDTEAFF
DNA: TGCAGCGTTGAAGATCCTTTCGGTCTTCCAGGGGATACTGAAGCTTTCTTT

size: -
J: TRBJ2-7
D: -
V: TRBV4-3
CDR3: CASSQGRSPGAYEQYF
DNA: TGCGCCAGCAGCCAAGGGCGGTCCCCCGGGGCCTACGAGCAGTACTTC

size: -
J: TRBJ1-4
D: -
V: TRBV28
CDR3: CASSRPFGVGGGTNEKLFF
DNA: TGTGCCAGCAGCCGACCCTTTGGTGTCGGTGGCGGGACCAATGAAAAACTGTTTTTT

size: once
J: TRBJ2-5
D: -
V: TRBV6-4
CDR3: CASSESGTSETQYF
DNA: TGTGCCAGCAGTGAATCGGGGACATCGGAGACCCAGTACTTC

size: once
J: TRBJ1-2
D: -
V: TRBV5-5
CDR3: CASSLGQPGSDYGYTF
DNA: TGTGCCAGCAGCCTGGGTCAGCCGGGCAGCGACTATGGCTACACCTTC

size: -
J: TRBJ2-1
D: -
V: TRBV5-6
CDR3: CASSSRWSYNKQFF
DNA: TGTGCCAGCAGCTCGCGCTGGTCCTACAATAAGCAGTTCTTC

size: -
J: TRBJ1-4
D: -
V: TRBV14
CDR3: CASSRGLNEKLFF
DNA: TGTGCCAGCAGCCGGGGCTTAAATGAAAAACTGTTTTTT

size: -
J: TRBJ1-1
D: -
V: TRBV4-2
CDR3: CASSQPQNTEAFF
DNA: TGTGCCAGCAGCCAACCCCAAAACACTGAAGCTTTCTTT

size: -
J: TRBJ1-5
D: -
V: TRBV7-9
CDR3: CASSFGRDGQPQHF
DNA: TGTGCCAGCAGCTTCGGACGGGATGGGCAGCCCCAGCATTTT

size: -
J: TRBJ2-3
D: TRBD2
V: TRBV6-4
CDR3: CASSAGLADTDTQYF
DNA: TGTGCCAGCAGCGCGGGACTAGCGGACACAGATACGCAGTATTTT

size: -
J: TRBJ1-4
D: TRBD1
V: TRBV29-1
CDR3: CSGGQTNEKLFF
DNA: TGCAGCGGGGGACAGACTAATGAAAAACTGTTTTTT

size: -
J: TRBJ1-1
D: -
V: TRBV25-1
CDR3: CASSEVGGTEAFF
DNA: TGTGCCAGCAGTGAAGTCGGGGGCACTGAAGCTTTCTTT

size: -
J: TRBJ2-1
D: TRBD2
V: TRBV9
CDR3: CASSTRPSGGQFF
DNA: TGTGCCAGCAGCACCCGTCCTAGCGGGGGGCAGTTCTTC

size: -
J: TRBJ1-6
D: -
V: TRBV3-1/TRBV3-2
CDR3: CASSPVGGGNSPLHF
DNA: TGTGCCAGCAGCCCGGTGGGGGGCGGTAATTCACCCCTCCACTTT

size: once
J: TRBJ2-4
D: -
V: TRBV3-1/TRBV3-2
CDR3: CASSPTNTGLSQYF
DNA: TGTGCCAGCAGCCCTACAAATACAGGGTTATCTCAGTACTTC

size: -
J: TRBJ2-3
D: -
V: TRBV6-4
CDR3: CASRLDSTDTQYF
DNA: TGTGCCAGCAGATTGGACAGCACAGATACGCAGTATTTT

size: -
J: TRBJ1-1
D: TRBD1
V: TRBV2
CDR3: CASSPTTGLNTEAFF
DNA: TGTGCCAGCAGTCCCACGACAGGGTTGAACACTGAAGCTTTCTTT

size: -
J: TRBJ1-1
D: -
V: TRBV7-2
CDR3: CASSFWTANTEAFF
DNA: TGTGCCAGCAGCTTCTGGACAGCGAACACTGAAGCTTTCTTT

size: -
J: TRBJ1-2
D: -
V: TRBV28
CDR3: CASTVGDGYTF
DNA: TGTGCCAGCACTGTGGGGGATGGCTACACCTTC

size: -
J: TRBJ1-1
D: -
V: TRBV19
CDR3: CASSKTASLMNTEAFF
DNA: TGTGCCAGTTCCAAAACAGCCTCACTCATGAACACTGAAGCTTTCTTT

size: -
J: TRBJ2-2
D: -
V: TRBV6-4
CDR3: CASSDSSTGELFF
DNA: TGTGCCAGCAGTGACTCTAGCACCGGGGAGCTGTTTTTT

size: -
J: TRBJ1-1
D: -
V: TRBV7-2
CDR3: CASSSWTANTEAFF
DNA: TGTGCCAGCAGCTCCTGGACAGCGAACACTGAAGCTTTCTTT

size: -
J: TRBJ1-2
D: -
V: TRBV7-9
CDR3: CASSAGRSAGYGYTF
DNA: TGTGCCAGCAGCGCGGGACGGAGCGCAGGGTATGGCTACACCTTC